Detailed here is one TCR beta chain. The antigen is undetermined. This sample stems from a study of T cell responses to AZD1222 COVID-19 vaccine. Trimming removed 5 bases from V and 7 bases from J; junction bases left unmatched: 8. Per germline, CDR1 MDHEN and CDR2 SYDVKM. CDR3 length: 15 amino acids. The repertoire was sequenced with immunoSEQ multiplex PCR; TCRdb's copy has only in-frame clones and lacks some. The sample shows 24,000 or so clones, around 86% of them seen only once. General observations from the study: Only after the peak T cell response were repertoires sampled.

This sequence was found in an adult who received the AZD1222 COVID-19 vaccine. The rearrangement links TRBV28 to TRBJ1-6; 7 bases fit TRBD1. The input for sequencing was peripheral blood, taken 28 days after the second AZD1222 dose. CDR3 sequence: CASSLRQGGNSPLHF. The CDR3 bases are TGTGCCAGCAGTCTTCGACAGGGTGGGAATTCACCCCTCCACTTT.